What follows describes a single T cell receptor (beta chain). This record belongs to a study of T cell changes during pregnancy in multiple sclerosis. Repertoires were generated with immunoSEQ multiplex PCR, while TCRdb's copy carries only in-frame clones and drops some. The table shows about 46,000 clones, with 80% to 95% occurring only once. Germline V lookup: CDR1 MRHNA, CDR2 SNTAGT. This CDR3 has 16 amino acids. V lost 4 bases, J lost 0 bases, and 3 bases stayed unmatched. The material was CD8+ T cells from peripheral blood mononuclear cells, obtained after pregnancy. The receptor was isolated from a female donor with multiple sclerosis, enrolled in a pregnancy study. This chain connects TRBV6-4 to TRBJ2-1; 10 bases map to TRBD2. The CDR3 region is CASSVLAGTSYNEQFF. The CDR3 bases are TGTGCCAGCAGTGTACTAGCGGGGACCTCCTACAATGAGCAGTTCTTC.